Listed below are T cell receptor beta chains from one sample, sequenced in a study of patients and donors after allogeneic stem cell transplantation. TCRdb ran MiXCR on the RT-PCR reads and lists one entry per CDR3 protein. In the table there are some 960,000 distinct CDR3 sequences, approximately 19% of which are singletons. Sequencing used blood, either unsorted or a sorted T cell fraction (not recorded which). These receptors were collected from a human donor who was either an allogeneic HSCT recipient or a stem cell or donor lymphocyte infusion donor (not recorded which). It is not recorded whose cells these are; they may come from a transplant donor. CDR3s include the opening cysteine and the closing phenylalanine or tryptophan. A D gene is named only where the DNA matches it firmly. Clone sizes are given selectively: once, few, many, or a class where the clone is expanded.

CDR3 length | J gene | D gene | V gene | clone size | CDR3 DNA | CDR3 protein
17 | TRBJ2-2 | TRBD2 | TRBV9 | . | TGTGCCAGCAGCTCTTCTACTAGCGGGAGAAAAACCGGGGAGCTGTTTTTT | CASSSSTSGRKTGELFF
17 | TRBJ1-3 | . | TRBV7-6 | few | TGTGCCAGCAGCTTAGCTCCGGGGCGGCACTCTGGAAACACCATATATTTT | CASSLAPGRHSGNTIYF
10 | TRBJ2-1 | . | TRBV20-1 | . | TGCAGTGCAATCGGCGGAAAGCAGTTCTTC | CSAIGGKQFF
18 | TRBJ2-2 | TRBD1 | TRBV12-3/TRBV12-4 | many | TGTGCCAGCAGTCCCCTACAGGGACAGGGGGCGCAGGTCGGGGAGCTGTTTTTT | CASSPLQGQGAQVGELFF
14 | TRBJ2-5 | TRBD2 | TRBV29-1 | many | TGCAGCGTTGTCGGAGCGGGAGTTGAAGAGACCCAGTACTTC | CSVVGAGVEETQYF
16 | TRBJ2-1 | . | TRBV7-2 | . | TGTGCCAGCAGCCCCGGGGGCGGGACTAAGTTCAATGAGCAGTTCTTC | CASSPGGGTKFNEQFF
16 | TRBJ1-5 | TRBD1 | TRBV12-3/TRBV12-4 | . | TGTGCCAGCAGCCCAGCAGACAGGGGGCCAAATCAGCCCCAGCATTTT | CASSPADRGPNQPQHF
15 | TRBJ2-7 | . | TRBV4-3 | few | TGCGCCAGCAGCCAAGGTATTTCTAGGCGTGACGAGCAGTACTTC | CASSQGISRRDEQYF
14 | TRBJ1-2 | . | TRBV12-3/TRBV12-4 | . | TGTGCCAGCAGTTCTTATGAGGGTTCGGGTGGCTACACCTTC | CASSSYEGSGGYTF
19 | TRBJ2-2 | TRBD2 | TRBV15 | . | TGTGCCACCAGCAGAGCGGGGGGAGGGCGCCGAGCGAACACCGGGGAGCTGTTTTTT | CATSRAGGGRRANTGELFF
13 | TRBJ1-2 | . | TRBV20-1 | few | TGCAGTGCCGACCCACGGGGGGCTTATGGCTACACCTTC | CSADPRGAYGYTF
14 | TRBJ2-5 | . | TRBV20-1 | few | TGCAGTGCTAGTGTCATCGTCGGTCAAGAGACCCAGTACTTC | CSASVIVGQETQYF
15 | TRBJ2-7 | TRBD2 | TRBV9 | many | TGTGCCAGCAGCGTAGAGGCTAGCGGATCCTACGAGCAGTACTTC | CASSVEASGSYEQYF
16 | TRBJ1-3 | . | TRBV7-6 | . | TGTGCCAGCAGCCGAAAGACAGGCTACTCTGGAAACACCATATATTTT | CASSRKTGYSGNTIYF
15 | TRBJ2-2 | TRBD1 | TRBV25-1 | . | TGTGCCAGCAGTGAATCCAGGGGGAAGACCGGGGAGCTGTTTTTT | CASSESRGKTGELFF
15 | TRBJ2-3 | . | TRBV7-2 | . | TGTGCCAGCAGCTCGATACTAGCTGTCACAGATACGCAGTATTTT | CASSSILAVTDTQYF
13 | TRBJ2-7 | TRBD1 | TRBV20-1 | . | TGCAGTGCTAGTCGGGACAGATACTACGAGCAGTACTTC | CSASRDRYYEQYF
15 | TRBJ2-1 | TRBD2 | TRBV12-3/TRBV12-4 | many | TGTGCCAGCAGTTTATCCGGGAGGGCCATAAATGAGCAGTTCTTC | CASSLSGRAINEQFF
16 | TRBJ1-3 | . | TRBV20-1 | few | TGCAGTGCAAGGAAAAAACAGGGAGGGCCTGGAAACACCATATATTTT | CSARKKQGGPGNTIYF
14 | TRBJ2-1 | . | TRBV11-2 | many | TGTGCCAGCAGATTTACCCGGGGGTACAATGAGCAGTTCTTC | CASRFTRGYNEQFF
17 | TRBJ1-5 | TRBD1 | TRBV6-1 | few | TGTGCCAGCAACTACCTGACCGGGACAGTTAGCAATCAGCCCCAGCATTTT | CASNYLTGTVSNQPQHF
11 | TRBJ1-4 | . | TRBV18 | . | TGTGCCAGCTCACCAACCGGGAAACTGTTTTTT | CASSPTGKLFF
14 | TRBJ1-5 | TRBD1 | TRBV7-9 | . | TGTGCCAGCAGCCCCGGGACAGGGAGTCAGCCCCAGCATTTT | CASSPGTGSQPQHF
16 | TRBJ2-1 | TRBD1 | TRBV6-5 | few | TGTGCCAGCAGTTACCCGAGGGACAGGGTCCCCAATGAGCAGTTCTTC | CASSYPRDRVPNEQFF
15 | TRBJ2-2 | TRBD1 | TRBV18 | . | TGTGCCAGCTCACCACCGACAGGGGCTGCCGGGGAGCTGTTTTTT | CASSPPTGAAGELFF
13 | TRBJ2-1 | . | TRBV28 | many | TGTGCCAGCAGTTTATCGAGAGGGAGTGAGCAGTTCTTC | CASSLSRGSEQFF
15 | TRBJ2-7 | . | TRBV4-2 | . | TGTGCCAGCAGCACCAATCTCGGATTACCTTACGAGCAGTACTTC | CASSTNLGLPYEQYF
14 | TRBJ2-5 | . | TRBV15 | . | TGTGCCACCAGCAGAGTTCTCCTCCAAGAGACCCAGTACTTC | CATSRVLLQETQYF
15 | TRBJ2-3 | TRBD1 | TRBV6-5 | . | TGTGCCAGCAGTTTTCGAAGGGGGCCATCAAATACGCAGTATTTT | CASSFRRGPSNTQYF
15 | TRBJ1-1 | . | TRBV24-1 | few | TGTGCCACCAGTGATTCACGGGCGACGAACACTGAAGCTTTCTTT | CATSDSRATNTEAFF
13 | TRBJ2-7 | . | TRBV6-1 | few | TGTGCCACCTCAGTCGGGGCCAGGGGCGAGCAGTACTTC | CATSVGARGEQYF